This T cell receptor (beta chain) was identified in a study of radiotherapy plus CTLA-4 blockade in lung cancer. Study-level information: Objective responses emerged in 18% of patients, and roughly 30% attained disease control. Study results and limitations: Among blood TCR repertoires after radiotherapy plus ipilimumab, tumor-derived clones expanded. Early shifts in blood T cell clones, with interferon-beta, reportedly predicted response best.

Assay: immunoSEQ multiplex PCR; the TCRdb copy retains only in-frame clones and omits some. Altogether 45,000 to 55,000 clones are present, around nine tenths being singletons, with the ten largest covering 7.8%. The V and J ends lost 4 bases and 6 bases respectively, with 15 bases between them. CDR3 length: 14 residues. Germline CDR1 reads MNHEY; CDR2 reads SVGAGI. Concerning this clone: Its antigen is as yet unknown.

Lung cancer patients with chemo-refractory metastatic non-small-cell disease were given focal radiation plus CTLA-4 blockade with ipilimumab. The rearrangement uses TRBV6-5 and TRBJ2-5, with D perhaps matching TRBD1 (8 bases). This specimen consisted of peripheral blood, obtained from a patient treated with radiotherapy plus ipilimumab. This TCR came from a human donor with non-small cell lung cancer whose response to radiotherapy plus ipilimumab could not be evaluated. CDR3 loop: CASSSVQGGQTQYF. CDR3 in DNA: TGTGCCAGCAGTTCCGTACAGGGGGGGCAGACCCAGTACTTC.